This T cell receptor beta chain was sequenced during a study of human T cells and chemical hapten exposure. Overall study: How much TCR each sample yielded varied, mostly because pooled library volumes differed slightly.

The germline gives CDR1 DFQATT, CDR2 SNEGSKA (reference sequence). The CDR3 contains 15 residues. The V and J ends lost 5 bases and 1 base, in that order; junction bases with no gene match: 1. Documented time point: healthy volunteer bleed at 2 weeks. The template was total RNA from unfractionated whole blood. Unique molecular identifiers were linked by the library to individual cDNA molecules. Methods used by the authors: Across samples, TCR counts had a median of roughly 97,000 and ranged from 23,224 to 690,600. MiXCR was run by TCRdb on the RACE reads, yielding one entry per CDR3 protein. The V and J calls shown here were made by TCRdb, not taken from the authors' results. The sample lists about 41,000 distinct CDR3 sequences, 3.5% to 5% occurring once. This clonotype has at least ten counts.

Sequencing used whole blood. The V gene is TRBV20-1, the J gene TRBJ2-3; 15 bases fit TRBD2. This receptor was obtained from a human donor in good health. Some clones in this sample may be carry-over from other donors' samples. The CDR3 sequence: CSARTSGRGTDTQYF. In DNA form, the CDR3 reads TGCAGTGCTCGGACTAGCGGGAGGGGCACAGATACGCAGTATTTT.